These T cell receptor beta chains were read from a single sample in a study of T cells after yellow fever vaccination. TCRdb independently ran MiXCR on the 5' RACE reads; one entry per CDR3 protein. The data show 500,000 to 650,000 distinct CDR3 sequences, roughly a sixth seen once. Material: PBMCs, obtained 4 to 5 days after the first yellow fever vaccination. These receptors came from a man aged 18 to 30 who received the YFV17D yellow fever vaccine. CDR3s leave out the opening cysteine and the closing phenylalanine or tryptophan. D genes are given only for firm matches. Some rows have no size entry. The others give once, few or many, or a class for an expanded clone.

V gene | D gene | clone size | CDR3 protein
TRBV7-2 | NA | many | ASSLGTRGGGQPQH
TRBV9 | TRBD1 | few | ASSEGSLLVGGLHQETQY
TRBV18 | NA | few | ASSDGQGGQPQH
TRBV24-1 | NA | few | ATSESQGIDTQY
TRBV24-1 | NA | NA | ATSDFSSGSNEQF
TRBV5-1 | NA | few | ASSLRPGDNTGELF
TRBV9 | TRBD2 | few | ASSPRTSGSYNEQF
TRBV20-1 | NA | NA | SARSPGVRTDTQY
TRBV29-1 | NA | few | SGSGGPDQPQH
TRBV29-1 | NA | few | SVEGGAGGDTQY
TRBV7-3 | TRBD1 | NA | ASRSVPTGVGYNEQF
TRBV7-6 | NA | NA | ASSLSFAKNTEAF
TRBV3-1 | NA | many | ASSQADTNTEAF
TRBV12-3/TRBV12-4 | TRBD1 | NA | ASRSGTGNSPLH
TRBV20-1 | NA | NA | SAREDTRYNSPLH
TRBV20-1 | TRBD2 | few | SARRLARETQY
TRBV29-1 | NA | NA | SVEMTAIPDTQY
TRBV20-1 | NA | NA | SAPDRAGELF
TRBV12-3/TRBV12-4 | NA | NA | ASSSRPAAEAF
TRBV7-2 | TRBD2 | few | ASSFYGGGTYEQY
TRBV11-1 | TRBD1 | NA | ASSSRGPRGETQY
TRBV14 | TRBD2 | few | ASSQARGLSYEQY